This paragraph covers one TCR beta chain sequence. Its antigen remains unknown. The CDR3 length is 13 residues. Several immunoSEQ plates received, in even portions, the genomic DNA of each subset. Profiling relied on immunoSEQ multiplex PCR, and the TCRdb table lists in-frame clones only, not all of them. There are roughly 850,000 clones in the sample; roughly 96% occur only once, and under 0.3% lies in the top ten. The data originate from a study of shared clonotypes between healthy human individuals. The overall study: CD8 memory received one plate per donor, CD8 naive two, CD4 memory three and CD4 naive three. The study's findings and limits: Clonotype sharing among donors was expected to depend on sequencing depth.

As defined, naive CD8 cells were CD45RO-negative and positively selected for CCR7, with terminally differentiated effector memory CD45RA+ cells excluded. The source material was naive CD8+ T cells sorted from blood. This rearrangement joins TRBV21-1 to TRBJ1-2. TRBV21-1 is designated a pseudogene. The receptor was isolated from a man aged 25 to 45 in good health. In nucleotides, the CDR3 is TGTGCCAGCAGCAAAGCCAGGGAGGGAGGCTACACCTTC. Protein product: CASSKAREGGYTF.